What follows is one TCR beta chain and its context. The source of the sample is a study of graft-versus-host responses after intestinal transplantation. TCRdb's copy holds only in-frame clones and misses some; the assay was immunoSEQ multiplex PCR. Here the sample spans approximately 24,000 clones, 80% to 95% being singletons. Sample: PBMCs, taken 18 days after transplant. This receptor was identified in a human patient who received an intestinal transplant, so some T cells may come from the graft donor.

The CDR3 DNA sequence: TGTGCCAGTACCCCTCTTTCAGGGGACTATGGCTACACCTTC. This encodes CASTPLSGDYGYTF. The chain employs TRBV19 and TRBJ1-2, with D possibly being TRBD1 (6 bases). Per germline, CDR1 LNHDA and CDR2 SQIVND (reference sequence). The germline V and J ends were trimmed by 7 bases and 3 bases, with 15 bases remaining between them. The CDR3 is 14 residues long.